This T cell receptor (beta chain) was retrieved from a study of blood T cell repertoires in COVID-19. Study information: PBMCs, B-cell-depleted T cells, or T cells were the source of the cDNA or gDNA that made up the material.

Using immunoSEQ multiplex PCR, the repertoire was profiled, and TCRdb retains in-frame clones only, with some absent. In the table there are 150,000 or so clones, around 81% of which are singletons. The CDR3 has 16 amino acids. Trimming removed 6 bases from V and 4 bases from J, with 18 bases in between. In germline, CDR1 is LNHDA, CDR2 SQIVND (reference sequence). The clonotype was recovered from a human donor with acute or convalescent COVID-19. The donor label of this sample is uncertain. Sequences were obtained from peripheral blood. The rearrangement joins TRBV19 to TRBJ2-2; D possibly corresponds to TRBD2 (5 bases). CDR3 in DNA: TGTGCCAGTAGACGCGACTACTCGGCGGGCACCGGGGAGCTGTTTTTT. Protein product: CASRRDYSAGTGELFF.